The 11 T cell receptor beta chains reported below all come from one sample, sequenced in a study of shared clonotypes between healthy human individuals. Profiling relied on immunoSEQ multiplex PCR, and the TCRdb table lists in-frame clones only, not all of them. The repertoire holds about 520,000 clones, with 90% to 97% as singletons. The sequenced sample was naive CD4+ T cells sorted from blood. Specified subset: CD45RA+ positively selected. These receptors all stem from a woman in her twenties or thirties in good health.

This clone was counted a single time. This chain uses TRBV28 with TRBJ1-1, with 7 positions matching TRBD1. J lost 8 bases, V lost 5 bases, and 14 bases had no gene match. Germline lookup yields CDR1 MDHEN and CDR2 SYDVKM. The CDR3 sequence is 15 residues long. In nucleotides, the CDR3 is TGTGCCAGCAGTGCGGAGGACAGGTTTTGGGGAGAAGCTTTCTTT. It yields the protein CASSAEDRFWGEAFF.

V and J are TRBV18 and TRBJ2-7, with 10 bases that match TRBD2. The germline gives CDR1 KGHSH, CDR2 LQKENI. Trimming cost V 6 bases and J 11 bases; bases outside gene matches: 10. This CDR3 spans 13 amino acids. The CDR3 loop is CASSRLAGVSEYF. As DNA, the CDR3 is TGTGCCAGCTCCCGGCTAGCGGGAGTTTCGGAGTACTTC.

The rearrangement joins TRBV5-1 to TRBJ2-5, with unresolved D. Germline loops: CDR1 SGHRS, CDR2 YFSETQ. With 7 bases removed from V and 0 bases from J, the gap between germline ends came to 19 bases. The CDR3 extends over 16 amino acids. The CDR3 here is CASRSNPTANQETQYF. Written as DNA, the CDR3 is TGCGCCAGCCGATCCAATCCCACAGCCAACCAAGAGACCCAGTACTTC.

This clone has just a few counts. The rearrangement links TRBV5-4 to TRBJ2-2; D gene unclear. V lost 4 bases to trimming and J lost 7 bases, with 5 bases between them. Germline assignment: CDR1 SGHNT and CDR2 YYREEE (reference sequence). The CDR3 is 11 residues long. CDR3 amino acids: CASSRGGELFF. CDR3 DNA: TGTGCCAGCAGCCGCGGCGGGGAGCTGTTTTTT.

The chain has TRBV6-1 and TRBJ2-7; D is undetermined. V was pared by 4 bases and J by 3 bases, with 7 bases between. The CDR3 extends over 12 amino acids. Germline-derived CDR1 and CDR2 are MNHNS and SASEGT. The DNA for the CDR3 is TGTGCCAGCAGTGTCAGGAGCTACGAGCAGTACTTC. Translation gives CASSVRSYEQYF.

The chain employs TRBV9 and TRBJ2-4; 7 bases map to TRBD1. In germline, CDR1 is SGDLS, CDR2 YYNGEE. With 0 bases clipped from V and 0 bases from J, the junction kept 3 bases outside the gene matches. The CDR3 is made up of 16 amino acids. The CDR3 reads CASSVGGTVAKNIQYF. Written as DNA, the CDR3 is TGTGCCAGCAGCGTAGGTGGGACAGTAGCCAAAAACATTCAGTACTTC.

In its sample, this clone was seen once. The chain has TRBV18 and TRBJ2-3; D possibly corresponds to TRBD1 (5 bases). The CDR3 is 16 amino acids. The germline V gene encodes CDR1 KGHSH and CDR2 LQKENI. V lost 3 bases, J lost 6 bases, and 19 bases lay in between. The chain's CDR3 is CASSPDMAGPSDTQYF. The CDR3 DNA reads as TGTGCCAGCTCACCGGACATGGCCGGGCCATCGGATACGCAGTATTTT.

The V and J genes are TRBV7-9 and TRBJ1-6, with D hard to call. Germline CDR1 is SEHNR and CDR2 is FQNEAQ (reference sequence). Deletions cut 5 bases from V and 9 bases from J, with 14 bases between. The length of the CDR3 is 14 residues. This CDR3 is CASSLPGDASPLHF. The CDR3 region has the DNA TGTGCCAGCAGCCTGCCCGGGGATGCTTCACCCCTCCACTTT.

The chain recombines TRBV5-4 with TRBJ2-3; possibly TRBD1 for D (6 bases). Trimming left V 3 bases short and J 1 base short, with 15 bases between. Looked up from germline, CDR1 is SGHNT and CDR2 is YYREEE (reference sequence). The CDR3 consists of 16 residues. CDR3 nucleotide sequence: TGTGCCAGCAGCTGGGCCAGGGGCGAAGGCACAGATACGCAGTATTTT. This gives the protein CASSWARGEGTDTQYF.

The CDR3 reads CASGAGANVLTF. DNA of the CDR3: TGCGCCAGCGGCGCGGGGGCCAACGTCCTGACTTTC. V gene TRBV5-1 combines with J gene TRBJ2-6; the D is unclear. The CDR3 covers 12 residues. Germline V gives CDR1 SGHRS, CDR2 YFSETQ. With 7 bases removed from V and 4 bases from J, the gap between germline ends came to 6 bases.

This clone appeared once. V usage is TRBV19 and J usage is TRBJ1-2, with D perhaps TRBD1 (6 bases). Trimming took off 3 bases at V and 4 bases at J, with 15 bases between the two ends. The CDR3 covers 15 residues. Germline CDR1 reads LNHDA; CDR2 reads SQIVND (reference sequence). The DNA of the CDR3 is TGTGCCAGTAGTATCCGGGACACCGACAGCTATGGCTACACCTTC. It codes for CASSIRDTDSYGYTF.